These 26 T cell receptor beta chains share one sample of origin, sequenced in a study of blood T cell repertoires in COVID-19. Assay: immunoSEQ multiplex PCR; the TCRdb copy retains only in-frame clones and omits some. The sample lists 150,000 to 190,000 clones; 80% to 90% were seen once. The sample consisted of PBMCs or T cells enriched from blood (not recorded which). The receptors come from a man aged 45-60 years who had recovered from COVID-19.

This chain connects TRBV6-2 or TRBV6-3 to TRBJ2-7; TRBD2 matches 14 bases. This CDR3 has 18 residues. Germline CDR1 is MNHEY and CDR2 is SVGEGT. V dropped 3 bases and J dropped 3; count of bases not matched to a gene: 10. The CDR3 is CASSYLVGLAGAHYEQYF. The CDR3 nucleotides read TGTGCCAGCAGTTATCTCGTGGGACTAGCGGGGGCCCACTACGAGCAGTACTTC.

The chain couples TRBV19 to TRBJ1-5; 7 bases are shared with TRBD1. Trimming took 4 bases from V and 6 from J; bases not matched to a gene: 3. The CDR3 spans 13 residues. Germline V gives CDR1 LNHDA, CDR2 SQIVND (reference sequence). The CDR3 nucleotides read TGTGCCAGTAGTACAGGGGGAGGTCAGCCCCAGCATTTT. It codes for CASSTGGGQPQHF. The full variable domain, rest sourced from reference TRBV19 and TRBJ1-5, is DGGITQSPKYLFRKEGQNVTLSCEQNLNHDAMYWYRQDPGQGLRLIYYSQIVNDFQKGDIAEGYSVSREKKESFPLTVTSAQKNPTAFYLCASSTGGGQPQHFGDGTRLSIL.

The gene calls are TRBV10-1 and TRBJ1-1; D not certain. Trimming removed 2 bases at V and 0 bases at J, with 10 bases between. There are 15 residues in the CDR3. Germline CDR1 and CDR2: WNHNN and SYGVQD (reference sequence). CDR3 sequence (DNA): TGCGCCAGCAGTGAGACAGATCGTATGAACACTGAAGCTTTCTTT. Translated, it gives CASSETDRMNTEAFF.

The chain carries TRBV19 and TRBJ1-6; 7 nucleotides agree with TRBD1. Losses at the gene ends were 3 bases for V and 4 bases for J; bases not matched to a gene: 6. CDR1 and CDR2 (germline): LNHDA, SQIVND (reference sequence). The CDR3 loop spans 16 amino acids. The CDR3 sequence: CASSIADRFYNSPLHF. The CDR3 DNA reads as TGTGCCAGTAGTATTGCGGACAGGTTTTATAATTCACCCCTCCACTTT.

V gene TRBV6-5 combines with J gene TRBJ2-7, with 9 bases fitting TRBD1. V lost 0 bases, J lost 3 bases, and 3 bases stayed unmatched. CDR3 length equals 15 residues. The V gene's germline CDR1 is MNHEY and CDR2 SVGAGI. For the CDR3, the DNA is TGTGCCAGCAGTTACTCCGGGACAGGGCTCTACGAGCAGTACTTC. This sequence encodes CASSYSGTGLYEQYF.

This chain uses TRBV20-1 with TRBJ2-5; TRBD2 agrees at 8 bases. In germline, CDR1 is DFQATT, CDR2 SNEGSKA (reference sequence). The CDR3 has 20 amino acids. V shed 3 bases and J 4 bases; nucleotides not matched to a gene: 25. The CDR3 loop reads CSASSGICGGLLLLLETQYF. The CDR3 nucleotides read TGCAGTGCTAGTTCGGGGATCTGCGGGGGGCTCCTTTTGCTTTTAGAGACCCAGTACTTC.

The table lists this clone with a count of one. The chain joins TRBV5-4 to TRBJ2-6; D is ambiguous. Germline V gene sequence: CDR1 SGHNT, CDR2 YYREEE (reference sequence). The CDR3 runs to 15 residues. V gave up 1 base and J gave up 2 bases, with 7 bases separating them. The CDR3 region has the DNA TGTGCCAGCAGCTTGATCCGGGCTGGGGCCAACGTCCTGACTTTC. This encodes CASSLIRAGANVLTF.

The V call is TRBV4-3, the J call TRBJ2-5, with TRBD2 identical over 8 bases. The CDR3 covers 14 residues. Trimming at V came to 1 base and at J to 2 bases, leaving 0 bases not matched to a gene. Germline lookup yields CDR1 LGHNA and CDR2 YSLEER. The CDR3 sequence: CASSQAGGQETQYF. CDR3 DNA: TGCGCCAGCAGCCAAGCGGGGGGGCAAGAGACCCAGTACTTC.

This chain uses TRBV7-9 with TRBJ1-4, with D unresolved. The CDR3 sequence is 15 residues long. Germline V lookup: CDR1 SEHNR, CDR2 FQNEAQ (reference sequence). Deletions cut 5 bases from V and 3 bases from J, with 13 bases between. CDR3 protein: CASSPRLGPNEKLFF. Written as DNA, the CDR3 is TGTGCCAGCAGCCCGCGACTTGGTCCTAATGAAAAACTGTTTTTT. Complete variable domain (other parts from reference TRBV7-9 and TRBJ1-4): DTGVSQNPRHKITKRGQNVTFRCDPISEHNRLYWYRQTLGQGPEFLTYFQNEAQLEKSRLLSDRFSAERPKGSFSTLEIQRTEQGDSAMYLCASSPRLGPNEKLFFGSGTQLSVL.

The rearrangement uses TRBV6-5 and TRBJ1-1; tentative D call: TRBD1 (5 bases). Germline V lookup: CDR1 MNHEY, CDR2 SVGAGI. The CDR3 contains 15 residues. Trimming cost V 4 bases and J 5 bases, with 17 bases left between them. The CDR3 nucleotides read TGTGCCAGCAGTTCCTATTATAGACAGTGGACTGAAGCTTTCTTT. Translating gives CASSSYYRQWTEAFF.

This clone was seen just once. CDR3: CASSLQDRLNTEAFF. As DNA, the CDR3 is TGTGCCAGCAGCCTCCAGGACAGGCTGAACACTGAAGCTTTCTTT. V usage is TRBV14 and J usage is TRBJ1-1, with 7 positions matching TRBD1. Germline CDR1 SGHDN, CDR2 FVKESK. V was clipped by 4 bases and J by 0 bases; unmatched bases: 5. This CDR3 has 15 residues. Using reference TRBV14 and TRBJ1-1 for the parts outside the CDR3, the full variable domain is EAGVTQFPSHSVIEKGQTVTLRCDPISGHDNLYWYRRVMGKEIKFLLHFVKESKQDESGMPNNRFLAERTGGTYSTLKVQPAELEDSGVYFCASSLQDRLNTEAFFGQGTRLTVV.

The V call is TRBV7-9, the J call TRBJ2-3; possibly TRBD1 for D (6 bases). The germline CDR1 and CDR2 sequences are SEHNR and FQNEAQ (reference sequence). V lost 3 bases and J lost 0, with 13 bases in between. CDR3 length equals 16 residues. CDR3 sequence (DNA): TGTGCCAGCAGCTTTGGACAGATTCCTAGCACAGATACGCAGTATTTT. It encodes CASSFGQIPSTDTQYF.

The chain links TRBV6-5 to TRBJ2-2, with TRBD1 matching 8 bases. The junction had 0 bases not matched to a gene; V was cut back by 1 base and J by 5 bases. The CDR3 loop spans 14 amino acids. Looked up from germline, CDR1 is MNHEY and CDR2 is SVGAGI. CDR3 amino acids: CASSYYRGTGELFF. In DNA, the CDR3 is TGTGCCAGCAGTTACTACAGGGGGACCGGGGAGCTGTTTTTT.

This sequence joins TRBV4-1 and TRBJ2-3; D might be TRBD2 (5 bases). The V end lost 2 bases, the J end lost 1 base, and 16 bases lay between the germline ends. This CDR3 has 17 residues. The germline gives CDR1 MGHRA, CDR2 YSYEKL. The CDR3 bases are TGCGCCAGCAGCCAAAGTTCTTCTGGAGCGGGCACAGATACGCAGTATTTT. Its protein is CASSQSSSGAGTDTQYF.

The V and J genes are TRBV14 and TRBJ1-1; D is perhaps TRBD1 (5 bases). The CDR3 sequence is 15 residues long. V lost 0 bases and J 5 bases, leaving 13 bases between the germline ends. CDR1 SGHDN and CDR2 FVKESK come from the germline V gene. The CDR3 DNA is TGTGCCAGCAGCCAAGATTTCGCAGGGATAACTGAAGCTTTCTTT. Protein product: CASSQDFAGITEAFF.

The chain couples TRBV19 to TRBJ1-6, with D unresolved. Trimming left V 5 bases short and J 9 bases short, with 17 bases between. The CDR3 runs to 15 residues. The germline V gene has CDR1 LNHDA and CDR2 SQIVND (reference sequence). The CDR3, as DNA: TGTGCCAGTAGTTCCCTTGGAGGTGGTAGTTCACCCCTCCACTTT. It codes for CASSSLGGGSSPLHF.

This chain links TRBV10-3 with TRBJ1-1; 9 positions match TRBD1. The CDR3 is 14 residues long. The germline CDR1 and CDR2 sequences are ENHRY and SYGVKD. Trimming cost V 7 bases and J 5 bases; bases outside gene matches: 8. The CDR3: CAIKSDRGETEAFF. CDR3 DNA sequence: TGTGCCATCAAGTCTGACAGGGGGGAGACTGAAGCTTTCTTT.

The rearrangement links TRBV3-1 (or the pseudogene TRBV3-2) to TRBJ2-3; 8 positions match TRBD2. J gave up 5 bases and V 7 bases, and 11 bases lay outside the gene matches. The CDR3 sequence is 15 residues long. Germline CDR1 is LGHDT and CDR2 is YNNKEL (reference sequence). CDR3: CASINSGGDGDTQYF. CDR3 sequence (DNA): TGTGCCAGCATCAACAGCGGGGGCGATGGAGATACGCAGTATTTT.

The chain couples TRBV10-3 to TRBJ2-1, with no clear D. V was clipped by 3 bases and J by 6 bases, with 6 bases between them. The CDR3 consists of 12 residues. Germline V gene sequence: CDR1 ENHRY, CDR2 SYGVKD. The CDR3 DNA follows: TGTGCCATCAGTGAAATTCTCAATGAGCAGTTCTTC. This gives the protein CAISEILNEQFF.

V usage is TRBV3-1 (or the pseudogene TRBV3-2) and J usage is TRBJ2-3; TRBD1 aligns across 7 bases. CDR1 is LGHDT, CDR2 YNNKEL, per germline (reference sequence). CDR3 length: 14 amino acids. V was clipped by 2 bases and J by 4 bases; unmatched bases: 3. This chain's CDR3 is CASSQTQGSDTQYF. The CDR3 region has the DNA TGTGCCAGCAGCCAAACACAGGGGTCAGATACGCAGTATTTT.

This clone was recorded only once. This rearrangement joins TRBV11-3 to TRBJ2-1, with TRBD1 matching over 11 bases. J lost 3 bases, V lost 4 bases, and 5 bases had no gene match. CDR3 size: 16 residues. The germline CDR1 and CDR2 sequences are SGHNT and YENEEA. This chain's CDR3 is CASSSGQGDYYNEQFF. Written as DNA, the CDR3 is TGTGCCAGCAGCTCGGGACAGGGGGACTACTACAATGAGCAGTTCTTC.

The chain employs TRBV12-5 and TRBJ1-2, with D tentatively TRBD1 (5 bases). From germline, CDR1 is LGHNT and CDR2 FRNRAP. The CDR3 loop spans 13 amino acids. Trimming stripped 3 bases from V and 8 bases from J, with 13 bases between. The CDR3 sequence: CASGFGQGGGYTF. The CDR3 bases are TGTGCTAGTGGTTTTGGGCAGGGAGGAGGCTACACCTTC.

CDR3 loop: CASSRLAEQETQYF. The CDR3 nucleotides read TGTGCCAGCAGCCGACTGGCCGAGCAGGAGACCCAGTACTTC. V and J are TRBV7-9 and TRBJ2-5; D remains unclear. CDR3 length: 14 amino acids. The V gene lost 5 bases and the J gene lost 5 bases, with 15 bases spanning the gap. Germline V CDR1 and CDR2: SEHNR, FQNEAQ (reference sequence).

The genes are TRBV7-2 and TRBJ2-1; 8 bases are a match to TRBD2. In germline, CDR1 is SGHTA, CDR2 FQGNSA. Losses at the gene ends were 5 bases for V and 7 bases for J; bases not matched to a gene: 13. The CDR3 runs 16 residues. DNA for the CDR3: TGTGCCAGCAGCCAAAGAACCGGGACTAGAAAGAATGAGCAGTTCTTC. It specifies CASSQRTGTRKNEQFF.

The V call is TRBV7-8, the J call TRBJ2-2; 11 bases align to TRBD2. Germline CDR1 is SGHVS and CDR2 is FQNEAQ. Germline trimming cut 5 bases from V and 0 bases from J; bases unmatched to any gene: 2. There are 16 residues in the CDR3. The CDR3 nucleotides read TGTGCCAGCAGCCCTAGCGGGGGGTCGAACACCGGGGAGCTGTTTTTT. It specifies CASSPSGGSNTGELFF.

This clone has a single count. The J gene is TRBJ1-1, the V gene TRBV10-3; TRBD1 is a possible D gene (5 bases). Trimming left V 6 bases short and J 0 bases short, with 8 bases between. From germline, CDR1 is ENHRY and CDR2 SYGVKD. The CDR3 contains 13 residues. CDR3 region: CAISREVNTEAFF. DNA of the CDR3: TGTGCCATCAGCAGGGAGGTGAACACTGAAGCTTTCTTT.